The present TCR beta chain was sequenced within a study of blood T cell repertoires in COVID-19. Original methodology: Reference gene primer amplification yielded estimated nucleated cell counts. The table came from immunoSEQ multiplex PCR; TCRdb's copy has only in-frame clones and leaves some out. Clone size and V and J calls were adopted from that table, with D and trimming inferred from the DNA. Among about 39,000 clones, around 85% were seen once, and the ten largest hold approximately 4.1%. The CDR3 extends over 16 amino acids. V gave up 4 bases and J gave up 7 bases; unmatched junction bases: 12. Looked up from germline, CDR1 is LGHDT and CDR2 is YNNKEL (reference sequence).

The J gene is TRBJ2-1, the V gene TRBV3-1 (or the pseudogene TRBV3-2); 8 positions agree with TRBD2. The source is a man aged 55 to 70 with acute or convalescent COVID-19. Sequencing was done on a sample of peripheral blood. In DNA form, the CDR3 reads TGTGCCAGCAGCCTACGCAGCGGGGGCGCTGGGAATGAGCAGTTCTTC. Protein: CASSLRSGGAGNEQFF.